Below, one TCR beta chain is given with its context. Some clones are missing from TCRdb's copy, which holds only in-frame ones; the method was immunoSEQ multiplex PCR. The sample holds roughly 220,000 clones, around 84% seen once. These data are taken from a study of blood T cell repertoires in COVID-19. As for the study in general: Acute and convalescent COVID-19 samples came from the United States, Italy and Spain.

With 3 bases removed from V and 4 bases from J, the gap between germline ends came to 15 bases. Germline assignment: CDR1 LNHDA and CDR2 SQIVND (reference sequence). The CDR3 is made up of 15 amino acids. The source is an older woman who had recovered from COVID-19. The chain carries TRBV19 and TRBJ2-5; unclear D gene. Sequences were obtained from peripheral blood. The CDR3 sequence is CASSMTRQVLETQYF. The CDR3 bases are TGTGCCAGTAGTATGACCCGGCAGGTATTAGAGACCCAGTACTTC.